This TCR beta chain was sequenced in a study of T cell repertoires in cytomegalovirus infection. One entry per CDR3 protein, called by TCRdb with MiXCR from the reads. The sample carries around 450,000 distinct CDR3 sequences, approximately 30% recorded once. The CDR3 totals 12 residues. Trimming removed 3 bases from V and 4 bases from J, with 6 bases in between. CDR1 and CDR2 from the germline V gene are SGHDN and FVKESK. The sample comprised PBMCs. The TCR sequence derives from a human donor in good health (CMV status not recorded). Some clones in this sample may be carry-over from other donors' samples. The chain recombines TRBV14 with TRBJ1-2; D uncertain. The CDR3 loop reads CASSHDTYGYTF. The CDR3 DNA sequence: TGTGCCAGCAGCCATGACACCTATGGCTACACCTTC. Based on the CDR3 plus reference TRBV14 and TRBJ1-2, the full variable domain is EAGVTQFPSHSVIEKGQTVTLRCDPISGHDNLYWYRRVMGKEIKFLLHFVKESKQDESGMPNNRFLAERTGGTYSTLKVQPAELEDSGVYFCASSHDTYGYTFGSGTRLTVV.